This passage covers 8 T cell receptor beta chains from one sample sequenced in a study of CD8 T cells in Susac syndrome. Random hexamers were used to reverse transcribe the RNA input (about 0.5 to 1 ug). Each CDR3 protein is one row after TCRdb ran MiXCR on the immunoSEQ multiplex PCR reads. The sample has more than 70,000 distinct CDR3 sequences; roughly 91% are singletons. The sample comprised CD8+ T cells from PBMCs. The receptors were sampled from a human donor with multiple sclerosis.

The CDR3 DNA reads TGTGCCAGCACCCCGACAGTCCTGAGAGCCAAAAACATTCAGTACTTC. Its translation is CASTPTVLRAKNIQYF. V and J are TRBV28 and TRBJ2-4; D perhaps matches TRBD1 (5 bases). From germline, CDR1 is MDHEN and CDR2 SYDVKM. Trimming removed 7 bases from V and 0 bases from J, with 16 bases in between. This CDR3 has 16 amino acids.

Concerning this clonotype itself: At one end, the junction sequence differs from germline, possibly due to a read error. The chain combines TRBV5-1 with TRBJ1-1; D unresolved. The germline CDR1 and CDR2 sequences are SGHRS and YFSETQ. The CDR3 totals 13 residues. This chain's CDR3 is CASSLGANTEAFF. The CDR3 nucleotides read TGTGCCAGTAGTCTCGGAGCGAACACTGAAGCTTTCTTT.

This clonotype was observed a single time. This rearrangement joins TRBV20-1 to TRBJ2-5; 9 bases agree with TRBD2. CDR3 length equals 16 residues. With V trimmed by 0 bases and J by 5 bases, 10 bases remained unmatched. The V gene's germline CDR1 is DFQATT and CDR2 SNEGSKA (reference sequence). The CDR3 DNA follows: TGCAGTGCTAGAGATTTGGCGGGAGGGGAGGGGGAGACCCAGTACTTC. Translation: CSARDLAGGEGETQYF.

The V and J genes are TRBV15 and TRBJ2-1; the match to TRBD1 covers 7 bases. The CDR3 contains 18 residues. Germline-derived CDR1 and CDR2 are LNHNV and YYDKDF (reference sequence). V lost 5 bases and J lost 7; bases outside the gene matches: 20. Here the CDR3 reads CATSGTGNDREFANEQFF. The CDR3 nucleotides read TGTGCCACCAGCGGAACCGGGAACGACAGGGAATTTGCGAATGAGCAGTTCTTC.

The chain links TRBV7-4 to TRBJ2-3; 9 nucleotides agree with TRBD2. Germline-derived CDR1 and CDR2 are SGHVT and SQSDAQ. The CDR3 runs 15 residues. V lost 5 bases, J lost 4 bases, and 7 bases stayed unmatched. Here the CDR3 reads CASSGSGGIADTQYF. In DNA, the CDR3 is TGTGCCAGCAGCGGCAGCGGGGGGATCGCAGATACGCAGTATTTT.

The rearrangement links TRBV5-1 to TRBJ1-6; possible D gene TRBD1, 6 bases. The CDR3 runs 15 residues. Between the trimmed V and J ends, which lost 4 bases and 9 bases, there was a span of 17 bases. Germline CDR1 reads SGHRS; CDR2 reads YFSETQ. CDR3 nucleotide sequence: TGCGCCAGCAGCCCCGAGGAGGGGGGTGTTTCACCCCTCCACTTT. It specifies CASSPEEGGVSPLHF. Drawing the rest from reference TRBV5-1 and TRBJ1-6, the complete variable domain is KAGVTQTPRYLIKTRGQQVTLSCSPISGHRSVSWYQQTPGQGLQFLFEYFSETQRNKGNFPGRFSGRQFSNSRSEMNVSTLELGDSALYLCASSPEEGGVSPLHFGNGTRLTVT.

The chain couples TRBV7-8 to TRBJ1-1; 9 bases agree with TRBD1. The germline V gene has CDR1 SGHVS and CDR2 FQNEAQ. CDR3 length: 17 residues. Trimming cost V 5 bases and J 0 bases; bases outside gene matches: 10. CDR3: CASSHPGQGLMNTEAFF. CDR3 in DNA: TGTGCCAGCAGCCACCCGGGACAGGGACTAATGAACACTGAAGCTTTCTTT.

The chain joins TRBV4-2 to TRBJ2-2; 8 bases fit TRBD1. The CDR3 totals 17 residues. J was trimmed by 7 bases and V by 4 bases; bases with no gene match: 14. Looked up from germline, CDR1 is LGHNA and CDR2 is YNFKEQ. The CDR3 region has the DNA TGTGCCAGCAGCCTCTCCGACCAGGGGGCCTGGGGCGGGGAGCTGTTTTTT. This gives the protein CASSLSDQGAWGGELFF.